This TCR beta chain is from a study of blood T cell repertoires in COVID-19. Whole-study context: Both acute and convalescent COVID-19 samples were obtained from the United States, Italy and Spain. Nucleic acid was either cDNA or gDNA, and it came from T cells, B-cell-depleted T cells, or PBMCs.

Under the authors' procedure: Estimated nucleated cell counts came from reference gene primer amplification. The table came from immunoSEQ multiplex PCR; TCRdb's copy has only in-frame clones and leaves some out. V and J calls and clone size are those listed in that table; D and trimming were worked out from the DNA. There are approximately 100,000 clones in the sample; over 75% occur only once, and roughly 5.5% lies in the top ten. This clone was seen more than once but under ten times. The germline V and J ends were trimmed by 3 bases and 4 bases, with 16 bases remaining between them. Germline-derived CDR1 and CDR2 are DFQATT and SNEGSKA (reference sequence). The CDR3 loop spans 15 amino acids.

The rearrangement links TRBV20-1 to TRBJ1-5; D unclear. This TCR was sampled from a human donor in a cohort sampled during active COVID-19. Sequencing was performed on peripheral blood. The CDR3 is CSASLAGKENQPQHF. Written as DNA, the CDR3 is TGCAGTGCTAGTCTGGCAGGCAAGGAAAATCAGCCCCAGCATTTT.